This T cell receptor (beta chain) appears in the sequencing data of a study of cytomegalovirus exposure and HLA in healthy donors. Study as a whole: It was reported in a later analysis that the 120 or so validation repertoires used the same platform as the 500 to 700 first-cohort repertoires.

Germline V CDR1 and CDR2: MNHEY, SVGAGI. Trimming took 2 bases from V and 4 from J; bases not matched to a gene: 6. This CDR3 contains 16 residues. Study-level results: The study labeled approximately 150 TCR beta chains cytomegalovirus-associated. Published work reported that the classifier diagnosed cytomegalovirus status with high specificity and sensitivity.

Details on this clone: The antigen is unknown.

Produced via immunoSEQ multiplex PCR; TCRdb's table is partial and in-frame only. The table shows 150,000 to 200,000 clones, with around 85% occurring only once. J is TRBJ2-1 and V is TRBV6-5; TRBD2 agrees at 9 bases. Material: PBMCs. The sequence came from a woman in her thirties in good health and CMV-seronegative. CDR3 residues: CASSYLSSGAYNEQFF. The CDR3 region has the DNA TGTGCCAGCAGTTACCTCTCTAGCGGGGCTTACAATGAGCAGTTCTTC.